This T cell receptor (beta chain) appears in the sequencing data of a study of shared clonotypes between healthy human individuals. Concerning this clone itself: Its antigen remains unknown.

The assay was carried out at the deep level. Method: immunoSEQ multiplex PCR; TCRdb's copy keeps in-frame clones and lacks some. The repertoire holds over 1.4 million clones, around 95% seen once, with about 1.2% in the top ten. The germline V gene has CDR1 KGHSH and CDR2 LQKENI. The CDR3 consists of 15 residues. Unmatched junction bases numbered 7, after V lost 6 bases and J lost 2 bases. Whole-study findings and limits: In a few donors, around 5.5% of naive CD4 clonotypes appeared in common.

What was sequenced was naive CD4+ T cells sorted from blood. The subset here: CD45RA+ positively selected. The TCR comes from a man aged 30 to 39 in good health. The chain joins TRBV18 to TRBJ2-7; 10 bases fit TRBD1. CDR3 sequence: CASSRGTGAAYEQYF. In DNA, the CDR3 is TGTGCCAGCTCCCGCGGGACAGGGGCAGCCTACGAGCAGTACTTC.